Reported below is one TCR beta chain. This specimen comes from a study of blood T cell repertoires in COVID-19. Clones were read by immunoSEQ multiplex PCR, and TCRdb kept only the in-frame ones, dropping some. The sample consists of some 200,000 clones, more than 75% of them appearing once. The CDR3 runs 15 residues. Trimming stripped 7 bases from V and 7 bases from J, with 19 bases between. Germline values: CDR1 SNHLY, CDR2 FYNNEI. The receptor was isolated from a human donor in a cohort sampled during active COVID-19. The sequenced material came from peripheral blood. The chain recombines TRBV2 with TRBJ2-2, with a tentative D call TRBD2 (7 bases). The CDR3, as DNA: TGTGCCAGCATAAGCGGGGCAGGGGCGGGCGGGGAGCTGTTTTTT. It is translated as CASISGAGAGGELFF.